This T cell receptor (beta chain) appears in the sequencing data of a study of shared clonotypes between healthy human individuals. General observations from the study: Donors were few, which limited the genetic and exposure-history diversity represented.

As regards this clone: Its antigen is unknown.

Each subset's genomic DNA was split evenly across several immunoSEQ plates. Here immunoSEQ multiplex PCR was the method, and the copy in TCRdb shows in-frame clones only, minus some. The table lists approximately 400,000 clones, about 96% of them singletons. Sequencing was done on a sample of memory CD8+ T cells sorted from blood. Subset indicated: CD45RO+ cells pooled with CCR7-negative TemRA cells. The origin of this receptor is a man younger than 45 in good health.

The CDR3 region is CASSPRVGTYGYTF. CDR3 DNA: TGTGCCAGCAGCCCCAGGGTGGGAACCTATGGCTACACCTTC. This chain connects TRBV5-4 to TRBJ1-2, with D perhaps TRBD1 (5 bases). The ends were cut back, 4 bases at V and 4 bases at J, with 14 bases in the middle. Germline lookup yields CDR1 SGHNT and CDR2 YYREEE (reference sequence). The CDR3 totals 14 residues.